This TCR beta chain was sequenced for a study of neurological immune-mediated disorders. This clonotype was observed many times. The CDR3 has 14 residues. Trimming stripped 11 bases from V and 4 bases from J, with 20 bases between. Germline V lookup: CDR1 SEHNR, CDR2 FQNEAQ (reference sequence). The cDNA was synthesized by means of template-switch 5'RACE, which was carried out with 10-nucleotide random UMIs. Over 170 million TCR-beta sequences (from 15-18 subjects) were yielded by each sequencing run. From the 5' RACE reads, TCRdb called clonotypes with MiXCR, one entry per CDR3 protein. The sample shows 65,000 to 80,000 distinct CDR3 sequences, 4.8% of them seen only once. The unsorted libraries were generated from a total of 2 million PBMCs, which had been stored in RNAlater at -80 C.

The clonotype was recovered from a woman aged 70-85 years with multiple sclerosis. The chain employs TRBV7-9 and TRBJ1-2; D call uncertain. The sequenced sample consisted of PBMCs. The CDR3 nucleotides read TGTGCCGGCCGCGGAGGAGGCTTAAGCTATGGCTACACCTTC. It translates to CAGRGGGLSYGYTF. Based on the CDR3 plus reference TRBV7-9 and TRBJ1-2, the full variable domain is DTGVSQNPRHKITKRGQNVTFRCDPISEHNRLYWYRQTLGQGPEFLTYFQNEAQLEKSRLLSDRFSAERPKGSFSTLEIQRTEQGDSAMYLCAGRGGGLSYGYTFGSGTRLTVV.